The next 2 T cell receptor beta chains were all read from a single sample in a study of T cells after yellow fever vaccination. Via MiXCR, TCRdb re-called the 5' RACE reads, giving one row per CDR3 protein. The sample shows about 510,000 distinct CDR3 sequences, just over 20% of them seen only once. The starting material was PBMCs, obtained approximately 22 days after the first yellow fever vaccination. The receptors shown here come from a man between 18 and 35 years old who received the YFV17D yellow fever vaccine.

This clonotype has just a few counts. V is TRBV3-1 and J is TRBJ1-1, with 10 nucleotides matching TRBD1. J lost 7 bases, V lost 4 bases, and 6 bases had no gene match. This CDR3 is 14 amino acids long. CDR1 and CDR2 from the germline V gene are LGHDT and YNNKEL (reference sequence). CDR3 sequence (DNA): TGTGCCAGCAGCCCAGACAGGGGGCGGCTTGAAGCTTTCTTT. This codes for CASSPDRGRLEAFF. Filled out from reference TRBV3-1 and TRBJ1-1, the complete variable domain reads DTAVSQTPKYLVTQMGNDKSIKCEQNLGHDTMYWYKQDSKKFLKIMFSYNNKELIINETVPNRFSPKSPDKAHLNLHINSLELGDSAVYFCASSPDRGRLEAFFGQGTRLTVV.

The chain has TRBV5-4 and TRBJ2-3; D is ambiguous. Germline CDR1 and CDR2: SGHNT and YYREEE (reference sequence). The V and J ends lost 3 bases and 6 bases respectively, with 14 bases between them. The CDR3 length is 14 residues. Here the CDR3 DNA reads TGTGCCAGCAGCTCACGGGCCACAGTTGATACGCAGTATTTT. Amino acids: CASSSRATVDTQYF.